Following are 30 T cell receptor beta chains from one sample sequenced in a study of T cell repertoires in cytomegalovirus infection. TCRdb re-called the reads with MiXCR, one entry per CDR3 protein. The sample contains approximately 220,000 distinct CDR3 sequences, less than 50% of which appear only once. No antigen has been identified for these receptors. Sample: CD8+ T cells from cultured PBMCs, taken from culture after CMV antigen stimulation. The source is a human donor in good health (CMV status not recorded). Some clones in this sample may be carry-over from other donors' samples.

This clonotype was seen more than once but under ten times. The chain carries TRBV7-9 and TRBJ2-1, with D possibly TRBD1 on 5 matching bases. Between the trimmed V and J ends, which lost 5 bases and 10 bases, there was a span of 21 bases. Germline-derived CDR1 and CDR2 are SEHNR and FQNEAQ (reference sequence). This CDR3 region has 15 residues. CDR3 amino acids: CASSPTQGIDREQFF. The DNA of the CDR3 is TGTGCCAGCAGCCCGACGCAGGGCATCGATCGGGAGCAGTTCTTC.

The rearrangement uses TRBV20-1 and TRBJ2-3; 10 nucleotides align to TRBD1. Germline CDR1 and CDR2: DFQATT and SNEGSKA (reference sequence). CDR3 length: 16 amino acids. After removal of 5 bases from V and 4 bases from J, the junction contained 12 bases not matched to a gene. Here the CDR3 reads CSAGGTGVRNPDTQYF. DNA of the CDR3: TGCAGTGCTGGGGGGACAGGGGTAAGGAACCCAGATACGCAGTATTTT.

The chain employs TRBV28 and TRBJ1-2; D gene unclear. Germline assignment: CDR1 MDHEN and CDR2 SYDVKM. V was clipped by 11 bases and J by 2 bases, with 12 bases between them. This CDR3 has 12 residues. In DNA form, the CDR3 reads TGTGCCCATCAGAGGTTCAACTATGGCTACACCTTC. Its protein product is CAHQRFNYGYTF.

V usage is TRBV12-3 or TRBV12-4 and J usage is TRBJ1-2; no reliable D call. V lost 5 bases, J lost 7 bases, and 17 bases lay in between. The CDR3 consists of 14 residues. The CDR3 DNA follows: TGTGCCAGCAGTCCCACCGCAGTTACGGCTGGCTACACCTTC. It codes for CASSPTAVTAGYTF.

The chain is built from TRBV6-6 and TRBJ2-1, with 9 bases lining up with TRBD2. Germline V gene lookup returns CDR1 MNHNY and CDR2 SVGAGI (reference sequence). The CDR3 has 15 residues. The trim removed 4 bases at V and 4 bases at J, leaving 5 bases unmatched. CDR3 in DNA: TGTGCCAGCAGTTCAAAAGCGGGGGGATACAATGAGCAGTTCTTC. It yields the protein CASSSKAGGYNEQFF.

This clonotype was seen more than once but under ten times. The V and J genes are TRBV12-3 or TRBV12-4 and TRBJ2-5, with D unresolved. V gave up 3 bases and J gave up 2 bases, with 10 bases separating them. This CDR3 spans 14 amino acids. In nucleotides, the CDR3 is TGTGCCAGCAGTTTGTGGCAGCCTCAAGAGACCCAGTACTTC. Translation: CASSLWQPQETQYF.

V is TRBV7-6 and J is TRBJ2-7, with D tentatively TRBD2 (6 bases). This CDR3 has 14 amino acids. The germline V gene encodes CDR1 SGHVS and CDR2 FNYEAQ. V lost 0 bases and J lost 7, with 13 bases in between. The CDR3 coding sequence is TGTGCCAGCAGCTTAGCGGCTGGCGGGGCGGAGCAGTACTTC. It translates to CASSLAAGGAEQYF.

This clonotype was recorded only once. J is TRBJ2-7 and V is TRBV20-1, with 13 bases aligning to TRBD2. The CDR3 loop spans 13 amino acids. V shed 6 bases, J shed 7 bases, and the junction held 6 bases outside the gene matches. Germline values: CDR1 DFQATT, CDR2 SNEGSKA (reference sequence). The CDR3 region has the DNA TGCAGTGCCCAACTAGCGGGGGGGAGGGAGCAGTACTTC. Translation: CSAQLAGGREQYF.

The chain couples TRBV6-6 to TRBJ2-1; TRBD1 agrees at 7 bases. Germline CDR1 and CDR2: MNHNY and SVGAGI (reference sequence). The CDR3 spans 12 residues. Trimming cost V 7 bases and J 5 bases; bases outside gene matches: 2. The CDR3 DNA reads TGTGCCAGCAACAGGGGACACAATGAGCAGTTCTTC. Amino acids: CASNRGHNEQFF.

On this clonotype itself: This clone may be a read error of a much larger clone one base away. The CDR3 protein is CASSLGGAGYTF. CDR3 DNA: TGTGCCAGCAGCTTAGGGGGGGCTGGCTACACCTTC. The chain combines TRBV11-2 with TRBJ1-2; tentative D call: TRBD1 (6 bases). V lost 1 base to trimming and J lost 7 bases, with 7 bases between them. The CDR3 consists of 12 residues. Germline lookup yields CDR1 SGHAT and CDR2 FQNNGV.

The chain couples TRBV5-6 to TRBJ2-5; the D is unclear. The CDR3 sequence is 14 residues long. Germline CDR1 reads SGHDT; CDR2 reads YYEEEE. V was clipped by 1 base and J by 1 base, with 8 bases between them. CDR3 DNA sequence: TGTGCCAGCAGCTTGCAAGGGCCCCAAGAGACCCAGTACTTC. Translation gives CASSLQGPQETQYF.

The chain combines TRBV7-9 with TRBJ1-2; D is unclear. Germline V lookup: CDR1 SEHNR, CDR2 FQNEAQ (reference sequence). This CDR3 spans 14 amino acids. V lost 2 bases and J 0 bases, leaving 7 bases between the germline ends. The CDR3 nucleotides read TGTGCCAGCAGCTTATCTCGCTCTAACTATGGCTACACCTTC. It encodes CASSLSRSNYGYTF. Using reference TRBV7-9 and TRBJ1-2 for the parts outside the CDR3, the full variable domain is DTGVSQNPRHKITKRGQNVTFRCDPISEHNRLYWYRQTLGQGPEFLTYFQNEAQLEKSRLLSDRFSAERPKGSFSTLEIQRTEQGDSAMYLCASSLSRSNYGYTFGSGTRLTVV.

The rearrangement uses TRBV11-2 and TRBJ1-4, with TRBD1 as a possible D gene (5 bases). In germline, CDR1 is SGHAT, CDR2 FQNNGV. Trimming removed 1 base at V and 6 bases at J, with 12 bases between. The CDR3 covers 15 residues. DNA for the CDR3: TGTGCCAGCAGCTTAGTTTTTAGCAGGGATGAAAAACTGTTTTTT. This encodes CASSLVFSRDEKLFF.

The chain employs TRBV9 and TRBJ2-1, with TRBD2 as a possible D gene (6 bases). This CDR3 is 18 amino acids long. CDR1 is SGDLS, CDR2 YYNGEE, per germline. V lost 3 bases to trimming and J lost 0 bases, with 19 bases between them. The CDR3 region has the DNA TGTGCCAGCAGCGCGGGGGTAGCGTCCCGAAGCTCCTACAATGAGCAGTTCTTC. Its translation: CASSAGVASRSSYNEQFF.

This sequence joins TRBV28 and TRBJ1-5, with 8 bases matching TRBD1. Trimming cost V 6 bases and J 5 bases; bases outside gene matches: 9. The CDR3 covers 15 residues. Germline CDR1 is MDHEN and CDR2 is SYDVKM. The CDR3 is CASSHMPGGYQPQHF. The CDR3 region has the DNA TGTGCCAGCAGCCATATGCCAGGGGGCTATCAGCCCCAGCATTTT.

The genes are TRBV28 and TRBJ2-7; 7 positions match TRBD2. The germline gives CDR1 MDHEN, CDR2 SYDVKM. V trimming: 8 bases; J trimming: 12 bases; junction bases outside the gene matches: 16. The CDR3 is 13 residues long. As DNA, the CDR3 is TGTGCCAGCCAGGGTGGGGGGGACTACTTATTGTACTTC. Translation: CASQGGGDYLLYF.

In this sample, this clonotype turned up a few times. The genes are TRBV15 and TRBJ1-1; tentative D call: TRBD1 (5 bases). The ends were cut back, 8 bases at V and 1 base at J, with 8 bases in the middle. CDR1 and CDR2 (germline): LNHNV, YYDKDF (reference sequence). The CDR3 extends over 12 amino acids. The CDR3 DNA is TGTGCCACCGGACATGCGAACACTGAAGCTTTCTTT. The encoded protein is CATGHANTEAFF.

This clonotype has only a few counts. The chain combines TRBV12-3 or TRBV12-4 with TRBJ2-2; D possibly corresponds to TRBD1 (5 bases). This CDR3 is 16 amino acids long. The V and J ends lost 7 bases and 1 base respectively, with 16 bases between them. Here the CDR3 reads CASTPLGQGNTGELFF. DNA for the CDR3: TGTGCCAGCACCCCCCTGGGGCAGGGGAACACCGGGGAGCTGTTTTTT.

The rearrangement links TRBV30 to TRBJ2-7; possible D gene TRBD2, 5 bases. Looked up from germline, CDR1 is GTSNPN and CDR2 is SVGIG (reference sequence). V was pared by 2 bases and J by 3 bases, with 11 bases between. The CDR3 is made up of 13 amino acids. CDR3 amino acids: CAWSLSSGYEQYF. CDR3 DNA sequence: TGTGCCTGGAGTCTTTCGAGCGGCTACGAGCAGTACTTC.

This chain uses TRBV11-1 with TRBJ2-1; maybe TRBD2 (6 bases). The CDR3 runs to 15 residues. V was clipped by 5 bases and J by 7 bases, with 18 bases between them. Germline CDR1 reads SGHAT; CDR2 reads FQDESV (reference sequence). The CDR3 loop reads CASSPPRGLTNEQFF. The DNA of the CDR3 is TGTGCCAGCAGCCCCCCTCGGGGGTTAACAAATGAGCAGTTCTTC.

This clonotype was detected ten times or more. This rearrangement joins TRBV7-3 to TRBJ2-1, with D possibly matching TRBD1 (5 bases). In germline, CDR1 is SGHTA, CDR2 FQGTGA. This CDR3 region has 15 residues. Trimming cost V 3 bases and J 0 bases, with 9 bases left between them. CDR3 bases: TGTGCCAGCAGCTTGGGGCTTAGCTCCTACAATGAGCAGTTCTTC. Its translation: CASSLGLSSYNEQFF.

The rearrangement joins TRBV6-1 to TRBJ1-1, with 8 bases fitting TRBD1. The V segment lost 8 bases and the J segment 3 bases; nucleotides outside the gene matches: 8. Germline V gives CDR1 MNHNS, CDR2 SASEGT. The CDR3 sequence is 14 residues long. The CDR3 DNA follows: TGTGCCAGCCCGCGGACAGGGTGGCACACTGAAGCTTTCTTT. Encoded protein: CASPRTGWHTEAFF.

For the CDR3, the DNA is TGTGCCAGCAGCTTGGTAACTAGCGGGACCTACAATGAGCAGTTCTTC. Protein product: CASSLVTSGTYNEQFF. This rearrangement joins TRBV5-4 to TRBJ2-1, with 10 bases fitting TRBD2. This CDR3 has 16 amino acids. V dropped 0 bases and J dropped 2; count of bases not matched to a gene: 2. CDR1 SGHNT and CDR2 YYREEE come from the germline V gene (reference sequence).

The rearrangement joins TRBV7-3 to TRBJ2-1, with TRBD2 matching 10 bases. Looked up from germline, CDR1 is SGHTA and CDR2 is FQGTGA. The V segment lost 5 bases and the J segment 3 bases; nucleotides outside the gene matches: 10. The CDR3 is made up of 17 amino acids. The CDR3 spells CASSPRGSGRSYNEQFF. CDR3 DNA: TGTGCCAGCAGCCCCCGGGGTAGCGGGAGGAGCTACAATGAGCAGTTCTTC.

This clonotype was counted at least ten times. The V and J genes are TRBV7-2 and TRBJ2-7; TRBD1 matches 8 bases. The CDR3 is 14 amino acids. V trimming: 5 bases; J trimming: 2 bases; junction bases outside the gene matches: 5. CDR1 and CDR2 (germline): SGHTA, FQGNSA. CDR3 bases: TGTGCCAGCAGCATCGGACAGGGAACCTACGAGCAGTACTTC. Its translation is CASSIGQGTYEQYF.

This sequence joins TRBV27 and TRBJ2-2, with 10 bases that match TRBD2. CDR3 size: 15 residues. In germline, CDR1 is MNHEY, CDR2 SMNVEV (reference sequence). With 7 bases clipped from V and 1 base from J, the junction kept 3 bases outside the gene matches. CDR3 in amino acids: CASKIAGGNTGELFF. In nucleotides, the CDR3 is TGTGCCAGCAAAATAGCGGGAGGGAACACCGGGGAGCTGTTTTTT.

The J gene is TRBJ2-7, the V gene TRBV6-1, with D possibly TRBD1 on 5 matching bases. The germline V and J ends were trimmed by 6 bases and 9 bases, with 15 bases remaining between them. The CDR3 runs to 12 residues. The germline V gene encodes CDR1 MNHNS and CDR2 SASEGT. The CDR3 DNA reads as TGTGCCAGCAGCTCCAGGGCCTCGGGGCAGTACTTC. Translating it yields CASSSRASGQYF.

The gene calls are TRBV4-1 and TRBJ2-1, with 8 nucleotides matching TRBD2. Per the germline V gene, CDR1 is MGHRA and CDR2 is YSYEKL. Unmatched junction bases numbered 11, after V lost 6 bases and J lost 4 bases. The CDR3 covers 16 residues. In DNA form, the CDR3 reads TGCGCCAGCAGACCCTCGGGACTAGGGAGATACAATGAGCAGTTCTTC. Translating it yields CASRPSGLGRYNEQFF.

This clonotype is a singleton in its sample. The V call is TRBV28, the J call TRBJ1-4; D possibly corresponds to TRBD1 (6 bases). V was pared by 10 bases and J by 4 bases, with 16 bases between. Germline-derived CDR1 and CDR2 are MDHEN and SYDVKM. The CDR3 is 14 residues long. CDR3 nucleotides: TGTGCCACCTGGGGGGGGCGCGGTAATGAAAAACTGTTTTTT. The encoded protein is CATWGGRGNEKLFF.

J is TRBJ2-1 and V is TRBV28; the match to TRBD2 covers 11 bases. Germline loops: CDR1 MDHEN, CDR2 SYDVKM. The J segment lost 6 bases and the V segment lost 6 bases, leaving 10 bases of the junction unmatched. The CDR3 contains 16 residues. The CDR3 DNA reads as TGTGCCAGCAGCCCCGCCGGGACTAGCGGAACCAATGAGCAGTTCTTC. It codes for CASSPAGTSGTNEQFF.